The rows below give T cell receptor beta chains drawn from one sample of a study of T cell responses to AZD1222 COVID-19 vaccine. The data were produced by immunoSEQ multiplex PCR, yet TCRdb's version contains in-frame clones alone and is incomplete. The data contain around 120,000 clones, around 83% of them seen just once; the ten biggest clones take up around 17%. The sequenced sample was peripheral blood, obtained 28 days after the second AZD1222 dose. These TCRs come from an adult who received the AZD1222 COVID-19 vaccine. CDR3s include the opening cysteine and the closing phenylalanine or tryptophan. Fields, in order: V gene, D gene, J gene, clone size, CDR3 protein, CDR3 DNA. D genes are given only for firm matches. Clone size appears in some rows only: once, few, many, or a class for an expanded clone.

V gene: TRBV9; D gene: -; J gene: TRBJ2-7; clone size: -; CDR3 protein: CASSVGLRAYEQYF; CDR3 DNA: TGTGCCAGCAGCGTAGGGCTACGGGCCTACGAGCAGTACTTC
V gene: TRBV6-1; D gene: -; J gene: TRBJ1-5; clone size: few; CDR3 protein: CASSDLERQPQHF; CDR3 DNA: TGTGCCAGCAGTGATCTGGAGCGTCAGCCCCAGCATTTT
V gene: TRBV11-2; D gene: -; J gene: TRBJ2-3; clone size: -; CDR3 protein: CASSLILVPDTQYF; CDR3 DNA: TGTGCCAGCAGCTTAATACTAGTCCCAGATACGCAGTATTTT
V gene: TRBV9; D gene: -; J gene: TRBJ1-2; clone size: -; CDR3 protein: CASSARGSHTNYGYTF; CDR3 DNA: TGTGCCAGCAGCGCTCGCGGCAGCCACACTAACTATGGCTACACCTTC
V gene: TRBV3-1/TRBV3-2; D gene: -; J gene: TRBJ1-2; clone size: -; CDR3 protein: CASNKQGSSGYTF; CDR3 DNA: TGTGCCAGCAACAAACAGGGTTCTTCTGGCTACACCTTC
V gene: TRBV5-1; D gene: TRBD2; J gene: TRBJ2-1; clone size: -; CDR3 protein: CASSASGFSYNEQFF; CDR3 DNA: TGCGCCAGCAGCGCTAGCGGGTTCTCCTACAATGAGCAGTTCTTC
V gene: TRBV6-2/TRBV6-3; D gene: -; J gene: TRBJ1-2; clone size: once; CDR3 protein: CASSWAPGGLYGYTF; CDR3 DNA: TGTGCCAGCAGTTGGGCCCCCGGTGGGCTCTATGGCTACACCTTC
V gene: TRBV7-3; D gene: TRBD1; J gene: TRBJ1-1; clone size: -; CDR3 protein: CASSLTTGGVEAFF; CDR3 DNA: TGTGCCAGCAGCTTAACGACAGGGGGCGTGGAAGCTTTCTTT
V gene: TRBV11-3; D gene: -; J gene: TRBJ2-5; clone size: few; CDR3 protein: CASSLGVVSASRETQYF; CDR3 DNA: TGTGCCAGCAGCTTAGGAGTAGTTTCAGCGAGCCGGGAGACCCAGTACTTC
V gene: TRBV14; D gene: -; J gene: TRBJ2-5; clone size: -; CDR3 protein: CASSVGEARQETQYF; CDR3 DNA: TGTGCCAGCAGCGTGGGGGAAGCGCGCCAAGAGACCCAGTACTTC
V gene: TRBV6-1; D gene: TRBD1; J gene: TRBJ2-3; clone size: -; CDR3 protein: CASSAGQGTYPSTDTQYF; CDR3 DNA: TGTGCCAGCAGTGCCGGACAGGGCACATACCCTAGCACAGATACGCAGTATTTT
V gene: TRBV6-4; D gene: -; J gene: TRBJ2-1; clone size: -; CDR3 protein: CASKATAAYNEQFF; CDR3 DNA: TGTGCCAGCAAGGCCACAGCCGCCTACAATGAGCAGTTCTTC
V gene: TRBV5-4; D gene: TRBD2; J gene: TRBJ2-5; clone size: -; CDR3 protein: CASSLLAGGLETQYF; CDR3 DNA: TGTGCCAGCAGCTTGCTAGCGGGGGGGCTTGAGACCCAGTACTTC
V gene: TRBV4-1; D gene: -; J gene: TRBJ2-1; clone size: -; CDR3 protein: CASSQGASPNDEQFF; CDR3 DNA: TGCGCCAGCAGCCAGGGGGCCTCCCCCAACGATGAGCAGTTCTTC
V gene: TRBV18; D gene: TRBD1; J gene: TRBJ2-7; clone size: -; CDR3 protein: CASSPQDRGLEQYF; CDR3 DNA: TGTGCCAGCTCACCGCAGGACAGGGGTCTGGAGCAGTACTTC
V gene: TRBV13; D gene: TRBD2; J gene: TRBJ2-1; clone size: -; CDR3 protein: CASSARSSGSSYNEQFF; CDR3 DNA: TGTGCCAGCAGCGCCCGTTCTAGCGGAAGCTCCTACAATGAGCAGTTCTTC
V gene: TRBV4-3; D gene: TRBD1; J gene: TRBJ2-3; clone size: few; CDR3 protein: CASSQDVPGQGTDTQYF; CDR3 DNA: TGCGCCAGCAGCCAAGATGTGCCGGGACAGGGGACAGATACGCAGTATTTT
V gene: TRBV7-2; D gene: -; J gene: TRBJ2-2; clone size: -; CDR3 protein: CASSSPFILESTGELFF; CDR3 DNA: TGTGCCAGCAGCTCCCCTTTTATACTGGAATCAACCGGGGAGCTGTTTTTT
V gene: TRBV27; D gene: -; J gene: TRBJ2-1; clone size: -; CDR3 protein: CASSLPWKGPLIYEQFF; CDR3 DNA: TGTGCCAGCAGTTTACCGTGGAAAGGCCCACTTATCTATGAGCAGTTCTTC
V gene: TRBV5-4; D gene: -; J gene: TRBJ1-1; clone size: -; CDR3 protein: CASSPSPRQNTEAFF; CDR3 DNA: TGTGCCAGCAGCCCCTCACCCCGACAGAACACTGAAGCTTTCTTT
V gene: TRBV10-3; D gene: -; J gene: TRBJ2-7; clone size: -; CDR3 protein: CAIMNSGRPYEQYF; CDR3 DNA: TGTGCCATCATGAACTCCGGGAGACCCTACGAGCAGTACTTC
V gene: TRBV7-8; D gene: -; J gene: TRBJ2-1; clone size: -; CDR3 protein: CASSFNPGSMEQFF; CDR3 DNA: TGTGCCAGCAGCTTTAATCCGGGAAGTATGGAGCAGTTCTTC